This T cell receptor beta chain was documented in a study of blood T cell repertoires in COVID-19. The germline CDR1 and CDR2 sequences are SEHNR and FQNEAQ (reference sequence). The V gene lost 5 bases and the J gene lost 2 bases, with 9 bases spanning the gap. This CDR3 has 14 residues. Produced via immunoSEQ multiplex PCR; TCRdb's table is partial and in-frame only. This sample has 180,000 or so clones, with over 75% found just once. Sequenced: peripheral blood. This TCR derives from a man between 60 and 70 years old who had recovered from COVID-19. The chain is built from TRBV7-9 and TRBJ1-4, with D possibly matching TRBD1 (5 bases). DNA of the CDR3: TGTGCCAGCAGCCCGTCAGGGACTAATGAAAAACTGTTTTTT. Translation gives CASSPSGTNEKLFF.